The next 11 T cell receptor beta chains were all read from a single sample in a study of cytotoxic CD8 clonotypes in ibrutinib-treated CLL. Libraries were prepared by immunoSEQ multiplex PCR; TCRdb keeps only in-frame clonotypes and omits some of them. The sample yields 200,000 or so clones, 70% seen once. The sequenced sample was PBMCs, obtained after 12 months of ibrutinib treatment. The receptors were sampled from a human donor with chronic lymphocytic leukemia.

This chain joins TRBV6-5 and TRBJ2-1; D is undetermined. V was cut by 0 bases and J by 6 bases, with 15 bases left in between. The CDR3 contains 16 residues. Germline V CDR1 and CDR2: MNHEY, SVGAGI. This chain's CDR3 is CASSYSILGPVNEQFF. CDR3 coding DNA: TGTGCCAGCAGTTACTCGATTTTAGGCCCGGTCAATGAGCAGTTCTTC.

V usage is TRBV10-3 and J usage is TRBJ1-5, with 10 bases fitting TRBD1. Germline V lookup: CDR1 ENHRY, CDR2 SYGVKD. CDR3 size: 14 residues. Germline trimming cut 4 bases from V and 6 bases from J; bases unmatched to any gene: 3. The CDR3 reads CAISGTGGTQPQHF. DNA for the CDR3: TGTGCCATCAGTGGGACAGGGGGGACTCAGCCCCAGCATTTT.

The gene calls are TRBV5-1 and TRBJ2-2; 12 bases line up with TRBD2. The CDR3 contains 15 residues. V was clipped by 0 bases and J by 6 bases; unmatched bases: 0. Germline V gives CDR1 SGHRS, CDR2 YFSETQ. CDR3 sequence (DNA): TGCGCCAGCAGCTTGGGGACTAGCGGGGCCGGGGAGCTGTTTTTT. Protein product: CASSLGTSGAGELFF.

The CDR3 reads CASTYQTSSNTGELFF. The CDR3 region has the DNA TGCGCCAGCACCTACCAGACTAGTTCGAACACCGGGGAGCTGTTTTTT. The rearrangement links TRBV5-1 to TRBJ2-2; possible D gene TRBD2, 6 bases. Trimming left V 6 bases short and J 0 bases short, with 15 bases between. The germline V gene has CDR1 SGHRS and CDR2 YFSETQ. This CDR3 comprises 16 residues.

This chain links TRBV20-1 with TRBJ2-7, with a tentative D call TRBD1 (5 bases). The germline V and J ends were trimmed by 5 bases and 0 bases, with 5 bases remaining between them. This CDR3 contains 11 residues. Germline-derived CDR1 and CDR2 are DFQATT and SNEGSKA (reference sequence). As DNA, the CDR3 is TGCAGTGCTGACAGCTCCTACGAGCAGTACTTC. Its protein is CSADSSYEQYF.

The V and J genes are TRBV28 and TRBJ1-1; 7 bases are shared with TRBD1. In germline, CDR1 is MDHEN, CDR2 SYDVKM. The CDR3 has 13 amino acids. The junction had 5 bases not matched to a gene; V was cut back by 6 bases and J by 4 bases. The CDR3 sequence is CASSPGGITEAFF. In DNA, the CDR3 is TGTGCCAGCAGCCCAGGGGGGATCACTGAAGCTTTCTTT.

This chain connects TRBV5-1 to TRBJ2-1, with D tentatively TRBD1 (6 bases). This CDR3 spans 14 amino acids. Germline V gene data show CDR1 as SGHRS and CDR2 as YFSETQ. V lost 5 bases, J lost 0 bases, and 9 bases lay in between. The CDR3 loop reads CASSQGSSYNEQFF. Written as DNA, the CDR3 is TGCGCCAGCAGTCAGGGGAGCTCCTACAATGAGCAGTTCTTC.

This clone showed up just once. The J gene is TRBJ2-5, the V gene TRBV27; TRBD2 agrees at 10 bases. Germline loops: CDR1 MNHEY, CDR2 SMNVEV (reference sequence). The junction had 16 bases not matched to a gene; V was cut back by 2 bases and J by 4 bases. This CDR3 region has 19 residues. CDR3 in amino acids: CASSLGRLEREGRGETQYF. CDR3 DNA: TGTGCCAGCAGTTTAGGCCGCCTAGAGCGGGAGGGCCGAGGAGAGACCCAGTACTTC.

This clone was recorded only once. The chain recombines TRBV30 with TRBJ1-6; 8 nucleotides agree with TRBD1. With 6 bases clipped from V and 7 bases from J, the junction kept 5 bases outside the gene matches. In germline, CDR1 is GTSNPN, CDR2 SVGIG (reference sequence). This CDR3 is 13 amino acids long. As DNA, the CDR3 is TGTGCCTGCCACGGACAGGGAAATTCACCCCTCCACTTT. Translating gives CACHGQGNSPLHF. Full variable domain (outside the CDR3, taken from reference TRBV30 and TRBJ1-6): SQTIHQWPATLVQPVGSPLSLECTVEGTSNPNLYWYRQAAGRGLQLLFYSVGIGQISSEVPQNLSASRPQDRQFILSSKKLLLSDSGFYLCACHGQGNSPLHFGNGTRLTVT.

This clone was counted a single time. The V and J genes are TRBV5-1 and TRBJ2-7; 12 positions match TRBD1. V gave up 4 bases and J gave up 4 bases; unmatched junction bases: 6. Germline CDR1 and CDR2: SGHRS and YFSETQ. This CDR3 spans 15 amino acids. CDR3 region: CASSPGTGGSYEQYF. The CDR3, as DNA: TGCGCCAGCAGCCCGGGGACAGGGGGCAGTTACGAGCAGTACTTC. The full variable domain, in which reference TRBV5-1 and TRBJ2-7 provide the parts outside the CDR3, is KAGVTQTPRYLIKTRGQQVTLSCSPISGHRSVSWYQQTPGQGLQFLFEYFSETQRNKGNFPGRFSGRQFSNSRSEMNVSTLELGDSALYLCASSPGTGGSYEQYFGPGTRLTVT.

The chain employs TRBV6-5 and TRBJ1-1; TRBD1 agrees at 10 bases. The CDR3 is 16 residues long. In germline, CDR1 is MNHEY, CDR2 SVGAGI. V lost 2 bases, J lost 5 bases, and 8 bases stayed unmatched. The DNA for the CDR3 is TGTGCCAGCAGTTACAACCCGACAGGGGGCCGAACTGAAGCTTTCTTT. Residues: CASSYNPTGGRTEAFF.